A single sample gave rise to the 22 T cell receptor beta chains below, sequenced in a study of beta chain features in type 1 diabetes. Isolated RNA was reverse transcribed in full, so expressed TCRB transcripts were sequenced. TCRdb keeps only in-frame clones here, not all; method: immunoSEQ multiplex PCR. The sample holds roughly 330,000 clones, 9.5% to 11% seen once. Sample: naive CD4+ T cells from blood. All receptors derive from a woman in her 30s in good health.

The gene calls are TRBV30 and TRBJ1-5, with D hard to call. Trimming pared 1 base from V and 6 bases from J, leaving 16 bases between. The germline V gene encodes CDR1 GTSNPN and CDR2 SVGIG (reference sequence). The CDR3 is 15 residues long. CDR3 DNA: TGTGCCTGGAGTGCTCCCACAGCAATCAGTCAGCCCCAGCATTTT. Protein: CAWSAPTAISQPQHF.

This clone was detected a few times. The chain links TRBV15 to TRBJ1-2; 9 nucleotides agree with TRBD1. The V and J ends lost 0 bases and 7 bases, in that order; junction bases with no gene match: 12. The CDR3 covers 17 residues. The germline CDR1 and CDR2 sequences are LNHNV and YYDKDF (reference sequence). Here the CDR3 reads CATSRDVSTGGGVGYTF. The DNA of the CDR3 is TGTGCCACCAGCAGAGATGTATCCACAGGGGGCGGAGTTGGCTACACCTTC.

The J gene is TRBJ1-1, the V gene TRBV5-4; TRBD1 aligns across 10 bases. The germline CDR1 and CDR2 sequences are SGHNT and YYREEE (reference sequence). The CDR3 runs 17 residues. V shed 4 bases and J 1 base; nucleotides not matched to a gene: 10. The CDR3 DNA reads as TGTGCCAGCAGCGGGGTGGACAGGGGGACTGGGAACACTGAAGCTTTCTTT. Translating it yields CASSGVDRGTGNTEAFF.

This clone occurred a few times. The J gene is TRBJ2-7, the V gene TRBV5-1; no reliable D call. CDR1 and CDR2 from the germline V gene are SGHRS and YFSETQ. Between the trimmed V and J ends, which lost 0 bases and 0 bases, there was a span of 16 bases. The CDR3 is 17 residues long. This chain's CDR3 is CASSLVGRSTSSYEQYF. DNA for the CDR3: TGCGCCAGCAGCTTGGTGGGCAGATCTACCAGCTCCTACGAGCAGTACTTC.

This clone has more than one count but fewer than ten. The chain joins TRBV28 to TRBJ2-7, with unresolved D. This CDR3 is built from 16 residues. Germline lookup yields CDR1 MDHEN and CDR2 SYDVKM. Between the trimmed V and J ends, which lost 1 base and 0 bases, there was a span of 13 bases. CDR3 nucleotide sequence: TGTGCCAGCAGTTTATCTCCCCTTCTCAGCTCCTACGAGCAGTACTTC. Amino acids: CASSLSPLLSSYEQYF.

This chain links TRBV5-4 with TRBJ2-5, with 13 bases fitting TRBD2. CDR3 length: 15 amino acids. CDR1 and CDR2 from the germline V gene are SGHNT and YYREEE (reference sequence). The V and J ends lost 4 bases and 5 bases, in that order; junction bases with no gene match: 5. CDR3 in amino acids: CASSTQLAGGETQYF. CDR3 nucleotide sequence: TGTGCCAGCAGCACCCAACTAGCGGGAGGGGAGACCCAGTACTTC.

This clone was picked up a small number of times. V gene TRBV28 combines with J gene TRBJ2-7; 7 bases match TRBD2. CDR3 size: 14 residues. V lost 5 bases and J lost 3; bases outside the gene matches: 7. Per germline, CDR1 MDHEN and CDR2 SYDVKM. Written as DNA, the CDR3 is TGTGCCAGCAGTAAGGCGGGAGCAAGCTACGAGCAGTACTTC. Translation: CASSKAGASYEQYF.

This clone has a handful of counts. V is TRBV7-3 and J is TRBJ2-3, with 9 bases fitting TRBD2. With V trimmed by 0 bases and J by 4 bases, 2 bases remained unmatched. The CDR3 runs to 15 residues. Germline loops: CDR1 SGHTA, CDR2 FQGTGA. The CDR3 is CASSLTPSGADTQYF. CDR3 in DNA: TGTGCCAGCAGCTTAACTCCTAGCGGGGCAGATACGCAGTATTTT.

This chain connects TRBV7-2 to TRBJ1-5, with TRBD1 as a possible D gene (5 bases). This CDR3 is 15 amino acids long. Trimming removed 1 base from V and 2 bases from J, with 9 bases in between. Germline V gene data show CDR1 as SGHTA and CDR2 as FQGNSA. The CDR3 reads CASSLDRPGNQPQHF. For the CDR3, the DNA is TGTGCCAGCAGCTTAGACAGGCCCGGCAATCAGCCCCAGCATTTT.

This clone was seen a handful of times. The chain couples TRBV5-1 to TRBJ1-1; D gene unclear. V gave up 1 base and J gave up 4 bases, with 20 bases separating them. This CDR3 comprises 17 residues. CDR1 is SGHRS and CDR2 is YFSETQ in the germline V gene. The CDR3 here is CASSLNPFGFRGTEAFF. The CDR3 DNA sequence: TGCGCCAGCAGCTTGAACCCATTTGGCTTTAGAGGCACTGAAGCTTTCTTT.

This clone was counted a few times. The rearrangement links TRBV27 to TRBJ2-7; 11 bases map to TRBD2. This CDR3 has 14 amino acids. Per the germline V gene, CDR1 is MNHEY and CDR2 is SMNVEV (reference sequence). The trim removed 11 bases at V and 0 bases at J, leaving 6 bases unmatched. The chain's CDR3 is CAGPSGRPSYEQYF. CDR3 sequence (DNA): TGTGCCGGACCTAGCGGGAGGCCCTCCTACGAGCAGTACTTC.

This clone has only a few counts. This chain connects TRBV29-1 to TRBJ2-1; D not resolved. With 7 bases removed from V and 2 bases from J, the gap between germline ends came to 9 bases. The CDR3 runs to 12 residues. In germline, CDR1 is SQVTM, CDR2 ANQGSEA. CDR3 loop: CSAYTTYNEQFF. In DNA, the CDR3 is TGCAGCGCCTATACCACCTACAATGAGCAGTTCTTC.

This clone has a handful of counts. The DNA of the CDR3 is TGCGCCAGCAGCTTGGAGCGGGATAGCGCCAGCTCCTACAATGAGCAGTTCTTC. Translating it yields CASSLERDSASSYNEQFF. The chain joins TRBV5-1 to TRBJ2-1, with 7 bases aligning to TRBD2. The CDR3 extends over 18 amino acids. Germline loops: CDR1 SGHRS, CDR2 YFSETQ. V was clipped by 0 bases and J by 0 bases; unmatched bases: 9.

The sample holds a few counts of this clone. This chain connects TRBV19 to TRBJ2-1, with 8 bases identical to TRBD2. The V gene's germline CDR1 is LNHDA and CDR2 SQIVND (reference sequence). With V trimmed by 6 bases and J by 7 bases, 8 bases remained unmatched. CDR3 length: 14 residues. The CDR3, as DNA: TGTGCCAGTAGAGGAGGACTAGCTGTAAATGAGCAGTTCTTC. As protein: CASRGGLAVNEQFF.

This clone was recorded a few times. The J gene is TRBJ2-5, the V gene TRBV4-2, with 12 bases that match TRBD1. V lost 3 bases, J lost 5 bases, and 7 bases stayed unmatched. The germline V gene encodes CDR1 LGHNA and CDR2 YNFKEQ. The CDR3 spans 16 residues. In nucleotides, the CDR3 is TGTGCCAGCAGCCACCCCGGGACAGGGGGCTTCGAGACCCAGTACTTC. This translates into CASSHPGTGGFETQYF.

This clone was found a few times. This sample includes further DNA sequences coding for the same CDR3. The chain employs TRBV5-1 and TRBJ2-1; TRBD1 matches at 8 bases. Per germline, CDR1 SGHRS and CDR2 YFSETQ. V lost 2 bases, J lost 4 bases, and 5 bases stayed unmatched. The CDR3 length is 15 residues. The CDR3, as DNA: TGCGCCAGCAGCTTAGGACAGGGCCCATACAATGAGCAGTTCTTC. It specifies CASSLGQGPYNEQFF.

CDR3 DNA: TGTGCCAGCAGCTTGCCCGGAGCGGCCAATGAGCAGTTCTTC. It yields the protein CASSLPGAANEQFF. The gene calls are TRBV11-1 and TRBJ2-1; a possible D gene is TRBD2 (5 bases). Deletions cut 3 bases from V and 6 bases from J, with 12 bases between. Germline CDR1 is SGHAT and CDR2 is FQDESV (reference sequence). The CDR3 is 14 amino acids.

This clone was seen more than once but under ten times. The chain has TRBV30 and TRBJ2-7, with D possibly being TRBD2 (6 bases). V was pared by 7 bases and J by 3 bases, with 10 bases between. The CDR3 is 11 amino acids. The V gene's germline CDR1 is GTSNPN and CDR2 SVGIG (reference sequence). Here the CDR3 reads CASSGGYEQYF. In nucleotides, the CDR3 is TGTGCCTCCTCCGGGGGCTACGAGCAGTACTTC.

J is TRBJ2-7 and V is TRBV29-1, with TRBD2 as a possible D gene (5 bases). The CDR3 has 15 residues. The V gene's germline CDR1 is SQVTM and CDR2 ANQGSEA. The germline V and J ends were trimmed by 4 bases and 3 bases, with 19 bases remaining between them. In DNA form, the CDR3 reads TGCAGCGTTGTTTCCCGGACTGTCCCCATCTACGAGCAGTACTTC. It is translated as CSVVSRTVPIYEQYF.

This clone showed up just a few times. J is TRBJ2-2 and V is TRBV5-1, with D possibly matching TRBD1 (5 bases). The ends were cut back, 3 bases at V and 3 bases at J, with 12 bases in the middle. CDR1 and CDR2 from the germline V gene are SGHRS and YFSETQ. The CDR3 has 15 amino acids. CDR3 sequence (DNA): TGCGCCAGCAGCTCGGGCAGGGCAGACACCGGGGAGCTGTTTTTT. Amino acids: CASSSGRADTGELFF.

The chain uses TRBV7-9 and TRBJ2-5; 9 bases line up with TRBD1. The V gene end was trimmed by 4 bases and the J gene end by 0 bases; junction bases not matched to a gene: 3. Germline V gene data show CDR1 as SEHNR and CDR2 as FQNEAQ (reference sequence). The length of the CDR3 is 15 residues. The CDR3 nucleotides read TGTGCCAGCAGCTGGACAGGGGCGTACCAAGAGACCCAGTACTTC. Translating gives CASSWTGAYQETQYF.

This clone has more than one count but fewer than ten. This chain connects TRBV28 to TRBJ2-7, with D maybe TRBD1 (6 bases). CDR1 is MDHEN, CDR2 SYDVKM, per germline. CDR3 length equals 14 residues. The germline V and J ends were trimmed by 4 bases and 0 bases, with 10 bases remaining between them. The CDR3 reads CASSSTGISYEQYF. As DNA, the CDR3 is TGTGCCAGCAGTTCCACAGGGATCTCCTACGAGCAGTACTTC.